The 19 T cell receptor beta chains in this list originate from one sample, sequenced in a study of cytomegalovirus exposure and HLA in healthy donors. PCR amplification relied on 60 Vbeta primers (plus 13 Jbeta primers). TCRdb's table, derived via immunoSEQ multiplex PCR, lists solely in-frame clones and lacks some. The table lists over 50,000 clones, about 79% of them singletons, with around 1.5% in the top ten. Input material: PBMCs. The receptors stem from a man in his forties in good health and CMV-seronegative.

This clone was seen a single time. The chain has TRBV28 and TRBJ1-1, with TRBD1 as a possible D gene (6 bases). Between the trimmed V and J ends, which lost 5 bases and 0 bases, there was a span of 10 bases. The CDR3 has 14 residues. CDR1 MDHEN and CDR2 SYDVKM come from the germline V gene. The CDR3 region has the DNA TGTGCCAGCAGTCCCGGGACATTGAACACTGAAGCTTTCTTT. This translates into CASSPGTLNTEAFF.

The chain couples TRBV6-1 to TRBJ1-5; 8 bases are a match to TRBD1. CDR1 and CDR2 from the germline V gene are MNHNS and SASEGT. The ends lost 6 bases at V and 6 bases at J; junction bases unmatched: 4. The CDR3 totals 13 residues. CDR3 protein: CASRQGAAQPQHF. CDR3 nucleotides: TGTGCCAGCAGGCAGGGGGCGGCTCAGCCCCAGCATTTT.

CDR3 coding DNA: TGTGCCAGCAGTGAATGGCTAGCGGGGACCGGGGAGCTGTTTTTT. It encodes CASSEWLAGTGELFF. This chain links TRBV2 with TRBJ2-2; 9 positions match TRBD2. Losses at the gene ends were 2 bases for V and 5 bases for J; bases not matched to a gene: 3. The CDR3 runs to 15 residues. Looked up from germline, CDR1 is SNHLY and CDR2 is FYNNEI.

The gene calls are TRBV7-6 and TRBJ2-1; TRBD1 matches at 8 bases. V dropped 5 bases and J dropped 0; count of bases not matched to a gene: 6. Germline V gene lookup returns CDR1 SGHVS and CDR2 FNYEAQ. The CDR3 is 16 residues long. The CDR3 DNA sequence: TGTGCCAGCAGCCAGCGACAGGGGAGCTCCTACAATGAGCAGTTCTTC. Its protein product is CASSQRQGSSYNEQFF.

The genes are TRBV11-2 and TRBJ2-1, with a tentative D call TRBD2 (6 bases). This CDR3 is built from 15 residues. V lost 5 bases and J 2 bases, leaving 13 bases between the germline ends. The germline gives CDR1 SGHAT, CDR2 FQNNGV. This CDR3 reads CASSGGDGAYNEQFF. The CDR3 DNA sequence: TGTGCCAGCAGCGGAGGGGACGGGGCCTACAATGAGCAGTTCTTC.

The chain recombines TRBV11-2 with TRBJ2-1, with no clear D. Germline V lookup: CDR1 SGHAT, CDR2 FQNNGV. The CDR3 runs 12 residues. Deletions cut 1 base from V and 9 bases from J, with 7 bases between. In DNA, the CDR3 is TGTGCCAGCAGCTTAGTAGTTGGTGAGCAGTTCTTC. It encodes CASSLVVGEQFF.

The V gene is TRBV30, the J gene TRBJ1-1, with unresolved D. V lost 4 bases to trimming and J lost 12 bases, with 24 bases between them. This CDR3 spans 14 amino acids. The V gene's germline CDR1 is GTSNPN and CDR2 SVGIG (reference sequence). The CDR3 reads CAWKVGPRAGKPFF. The CDR3 DNA sequence: TGTGCCTGGAAGGTAGGGCCTCGGGCGGGTAAACCTTTCTTT.

A few counts support this clone. The chain combines TRBV4-3 with TRBJ1-2, with D possibly being TRBD1 (6 bases). V lost 0 bases to trimming and J lost 3 bases, with 11 bases between them. This CDR3 is built from 15 residues. Germline CDR1 reads LGHNA; CDR2 reads YSLEER. In DNA form, the CDR3 reads TGCGCCAGCAGCCAAGATCAGGGGATCGACTATGGCTACACCTTC. It codes for CASSQDQGIDYGYTF.

This clone occurred once. The rearrangement uses TRBV19 and TRBJ2-7, with 9 bases that match TRBD1. V gave up 1 base and J gave up 2 bases; unmatched junction bases: 0. CDR1 LNHDA and CDR2 SQIVND come from the germline V gene (reference sequence). The CDR3 loop spans 14 amino acids. The DNA for the CDR3 is TGTGCCAGTAGTATAGGACAGGGGGCCTACGAGCAGTACTTC. Residues: CASSIGQGAYEQYF.

The rearrangement joins TRBV5-1 to TRBJ2-5, with TRBD2 matching 7 bases. Germline trimming cut 7 bases from V and 4 bases from J; bases unmatched to any gene: 10. CDR3 size: 14 residues. Germline V gives CDR1 SGHRS, CDR2 YFSETQ. CDR3 in DNA: TGCGCCAGCCTAGCAAGGCCGGGGGGAGAGACCCAGTACTTC. Translation: CASLARPGGETQYF.

The CDR3, as DNA: TGTGCCAGTAGTATAGATGCCGGAGGGAATGAGCAGTTCTTC. Translated, it gives CASSIDAGGNEQFF. V is TRBV19 and J is TRBJ2-1; D perhaps matches TRBD2 (6 bases). This CDR3 has 14 amino acids. V was clipped by 0 bases and J by 7 bases, with 10 bases between them. The germline V gene has CDR1 LNHDA and CDR2 SQIVND (reference sequence).

The J gene is TRBJ2-3, the V gene TRBV5-1; D not resolved. The CDR3 has 13 residues. The germline gives CDR1 SGHRS, CDR2 YFSETQ. The V end was cut by 0 bases, the J end by 2 bases, with 4 bases between. The CDR3 here is CASSLGYTDTQYF. In DNA form, the CDR3 reads TGCGCCAGCAGCTTGGGCTACACAGATACGCAGTATTTT.

V usage is TRBV28 and J usage is TRBJ1-5, with unresolved D. Per the germline V gene, CDR1 is MDHEN and CDR2 is SYDVKM. The CDR3 is made up of 15 amino acids. The germline V and J ends were trimmed by 3 bases and 0 bases, with 9 bases remaining between them. The CDR3 protein is CASSLAVNSNQPQHF. The CDR3 bases are TGTGCCAGCAGTTTGGCGGTGAATAGCAATCAGCCCCAGCATTTT.

The chain uses TRBV5-6 and TRBJ2-3, with 7 bases that match TRBD2. The germline CDR1 and CDR2 sequences are SGHDT and YYEEEE. This CDR3 contains 17 residues. The junction had 13 bases not matched to a gene; V was cut back by 0 bases and J by 6 bases. CDR3 sequence reads: CASSLELAGYRGDTQYF. The CDR3 region has the DNA TGTGCCAGCAGCTTGGAGTTAGCGGGCTACCGGGGGGATACGCAGTATTTT.

V is TRBV30 and J is TRBJ1-2, with 8 bases identical to TRBD1. V gave up 5 bases and J gave up 4 bases; unmatched junction bases: 15. Germline V gene lookup returns CDR1 GTSNPN and CDR2 SVGIG (reference sequence). This CDR3 is 16 amino acids long. The CDR3 nucleotides are TGTGCCTGGCTGGACAGGGCGCCGGGAGGAGGCTATGGCTACACCTTC. Its translation is CAWLDRAPGGGYGYTF.

The rearrangement joins TRBV7-9 to TRBJ2-3; tentatively, D is TRBD1 (6 bases). This CDR3 is built from 15 residues. The V gene lost 7 bases and the J gene lost 0 bases, with 14 bases spanning the gap. Germline CDR1 is SEHNR and CDR2 is FQNEAQ (reference sequence). CDR3: CASTVQGYSTDTQYF. The DNA of the CDR3 is TGTGCCAGCACCGTGCAGGGGTATAGCACAGATACGCAGTATTTT.

The chain combines TRBV19 with TRBJ1-2, with TRBD1 matching 8 bases. The V and J ends lost 6 bases and 4 bases, in that order; junction bases with no gene match: 7. CDR1 and CDR2 from the germline V gene are LNHDA and SQIVND (reference sequence). The CDR3 runs 14 residues. CDR3 DNA: TGTGCCAGTAGCCGGACAGGGAGCACCTATGGCTACACCTTC. Translated: CASSRTGSTYGYTF. Variable domain in full (rest from reference TRBV19 and TRBJ1-2): DGGITQSPKYLFRKEGQNVTLSCEQNLNHDAMYWYRQDPGQGLRLIYYSQIVNDFQKGDIAEGYSVSREKKESFPLTVTSAQKNPTAFYLCASSRTGSTYGYTFGSGTRLTVV.

The chain links TRBV7-2 to TRBJ2-7, with TRBD1 as a possible D gene (5 bases). Germline lookup yields CDR1 SGHTA and CDR2 FQGNSA. V was cut by 1 base and J by 4 bases, with 14 bases left in between. This CDR3 has 15 amino acids. CDR3 protein: CASSLDPRAAYEQYV. CDR3 DNA: TGTGCCAGCAGCTTAGATCCCAGGGCGGCGTACGAGCAGTACGTC.

This chain joins TRBV9 and TRBJ2-3; no definite D call. Germline loops: CDR1 SGDLS, CDR2 YYNGEE. The CDR3 consists of 14 residues. Trimming pared 0 bases from V and 2 bases from J, leaving 7 bases between. In nucleotides, the CDR3 is TGTGCCAGCAGCGTAGGGTCAGTCACAGATACGCAGTATTTT. Its translation is CASSVGSVTDTQYF.